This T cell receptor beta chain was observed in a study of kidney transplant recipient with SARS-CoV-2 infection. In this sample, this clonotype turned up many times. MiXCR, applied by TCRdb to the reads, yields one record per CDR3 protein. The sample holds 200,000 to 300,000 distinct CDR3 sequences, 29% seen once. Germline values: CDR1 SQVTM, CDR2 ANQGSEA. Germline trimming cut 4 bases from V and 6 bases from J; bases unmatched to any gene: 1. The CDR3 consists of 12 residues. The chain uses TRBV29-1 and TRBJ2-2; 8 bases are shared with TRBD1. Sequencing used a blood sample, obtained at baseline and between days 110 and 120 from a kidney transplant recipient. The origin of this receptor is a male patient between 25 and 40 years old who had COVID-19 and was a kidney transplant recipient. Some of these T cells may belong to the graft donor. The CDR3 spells CSVGQGSGELFF. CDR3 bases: TGCAGCGTTGGACAGGGGTCCGGGGAGCTGTTTTTT.